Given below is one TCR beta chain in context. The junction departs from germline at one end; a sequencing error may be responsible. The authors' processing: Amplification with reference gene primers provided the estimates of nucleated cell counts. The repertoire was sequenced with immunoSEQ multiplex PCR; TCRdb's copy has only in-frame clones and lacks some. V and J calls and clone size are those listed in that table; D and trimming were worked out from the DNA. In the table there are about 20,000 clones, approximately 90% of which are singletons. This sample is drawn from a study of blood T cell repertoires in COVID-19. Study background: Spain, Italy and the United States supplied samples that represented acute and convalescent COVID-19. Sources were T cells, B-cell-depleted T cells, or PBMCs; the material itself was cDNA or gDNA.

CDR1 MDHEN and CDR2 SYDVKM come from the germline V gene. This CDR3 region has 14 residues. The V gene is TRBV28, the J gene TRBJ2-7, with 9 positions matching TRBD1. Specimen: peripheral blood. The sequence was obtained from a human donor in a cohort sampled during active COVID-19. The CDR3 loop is CATSTTGGSYEQYF. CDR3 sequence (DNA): TGTGCCACCAGTACGACAGGGGGCTCCTACGAGCAGTACTTC.